Given below is one T cell receptor beta chain in context. No antigen is known for it. Treatment in this sample: about 20 received Ad26.COV2.S at low or high dose, single or two shots; 5 received placebo; per-sample allocation not given. Samples were taken on day 63 after the first vaccine or placebo injection. The assay was immunoSEQ multiplex PCR, and TCRdb's table has in-frame clones only and misses some. The sample consists of 300,000 to 400,000 clones, around 88% of them appearing once. This record belongs to a study of Ad26.COV2.S vaccination and SARS-CoV-2 variants. Study at large: Enrolled in COV1001, the donor was in the Ad26.COV2.S trial arm, which received the vaccine. Ad26.COV2.S, an intramuscular injection, was given once or twice 56 days apart.

The CDR3 runs to 14 residues. Germline CDR1 MNHEY, CDR2 SMNVEV (reference sequence). V was pared by 3 bases and J by 3 bases, with 12 bases between. Findings and caveats of the study: The study found similar non-spike TCR breadth in vaccine and placebo recipients. Vaccine recipients posted higher spike-specific TCR breadth than their placebo counterparts.

The chain is built from TRBV27 and TRBJ2-7; D is ambiguous. The source material was peripheral blood, sampled in a trial of Ad26.COV2.S vaccine versus placebo. This TCR was sampled from a person between 18 and 65 years old who received the Ad26.COV2.S COVID-19 vaccine or a placebo. CDR3 sequence: CASSLSPFSYEQYF. In DNA form, the CDR3 reads TGTGCCAGCAGTTTGTCCCCCTTTAGCTACGAGCAGTACTTC.